Below are 4 T cell receptor beta chains sequenced from a single sample in a study of tissue T cells after allogeneic stem cell transplantation. Sequencing was performed with immunoSEQ multiplex PCR; in TCRdb, only in-frame clones are kept and a portion is missing. The sample consists of about 3,100 clones, 45% to 50% of them appearing once. Time point given: mouse harvest day 14 after allogeneic transplant. Mouse grafts combined 10^7 T-cell-depleted bone marrow cells with 10^6 splenic CD5+ T cells. Sequencing used gut tissue. These receptors were taken from a female BALB/c mouse given C57BL/6 T cells with graft-versus-host disease after an allogeneic hematopoietic cell transplant.

Concerning this clone itself: All gene names here are mouse names. The CDR3 goes on 1 residue after the read ends, and that part is filled in from the germline J gene. V and J are TRBV26 and TRBJ1-1; no reliable D call. The CDR3 totals 13 residues. V gave up 4 bases and J gave up 0 bases, with 6 bases separating them. The germline V gene has CDR1 KGHPV and CDR2 FQNQEV (reference sequence). Incomplete CDR3 DNA: TGTGCCAGCAGTCCTTCAACAAACACAGAAGTCTTC. This encodes CASSPSTNTEVF. The entire CDR3 protein is CASSPSTNTEVFF. The full variable domain, rest sourced from reference TRBV26 and TRBJ1-1, is NSKVIQTPRYLVKGQGQKAKMRCIPEKGHPVVFWYQQNKNNEFKFLINFQNQEVLQQIDMTEKRFSAECPSNSPCSLEIQSSEAGDSALYLCASSPSTNTEVFFGKGTRLTVV.

As to this clone: Mouse germline and gene names are used. The read ends 1 residue early relative to the CDR3; the germline J gene fills the gap. This chain uses TRBV17 with TRBJ2-2; 14 bases are shared with TRBD2. This CDR3 has 17 residues. CDR1 is MNHDT, CDR2 YYDKIL, per germline. J gave up 4 bases and V 5 bases, and 6 bases lay outside the gene matches. The CDR3 region is CASSSGTGGALTGQLYF. The sequenced part of the CDR3 DNA is TGTGCTAGCAGTTCCGGGACTGGGGGGGCGCTCACCGGGCAGCTCTAC.

A word on this clone: These gene names are mouse names. The sequenced fragment ends 1 residue before the CDR3 boundary, so the rest is inferred from the germline J gene. This chain links TRBV20 with TRBJ2-1, with TRBD1 matching over 10 bases. The germline CDR1 and CDR2 sequences are GFQATS and STVNSAI. The CDR3 runs to 15 residues. The junction had 6 bases not matched to a gene; V was cut back by 1 base and J by 6 bases. The part of the CDR3 DNA that was read is TGTGGTGCTAGGGTCCCGGGACAGGGGATTGCTGAGCAGTTC. As protein: CGARVPGQGIAEQF. In full, the CDR3 is CGARVPGQGIAEQFF.

This clone has only a few counts. Germline and genes here are mouse. CDR3: CASRRQSSYEQYF. Incomplete CDR3 DNA: TGTGCCAGCAGGCGACAAAGCTCCTATGAACAGTAC. The rearrangement links TRBV15 to TRBJ2-7; D unclear. Read data end 1 residue before the CDR3 end; the end is taken from the germline J gene. The germline V gene encodes CDR1 SGHND and CDR2 FRSKSL. V lost 6 bases and J lost 0, with 9 bases in between. The CDR3 loop spans 13 amino acids.